This entry lists 23 T cell receptor beta chains sequenced from one sample in a study of T cells in Graves' hyperthyroidism and ophthalmopathy. RNA transcripts yielded amplified TCR beta CDR3 regions. First-round RT-PCR targeting the TCR CDR3 was performed with the HTBI primer set. Each CDR3 protein is one row after TCRdb ran MiXCR on the multiplex PCR reads. This table holds about 600,000 distinct CDR3 sequences, 11% to 15% found once. Sequencing was performed on blood. The receptors come from a young woman with Graves' ophthalmopathy.

The chain carries TRBV10-3 and TRBJ2-3, with D perhaps assigned TRBD1 or TRBD2 (5 bases each). The CDR3 totals 15 residues. Deletions cut 11 bases from V and 2 bases from J, with 20 bases between. Looked up from germline, CDR1 is ENHRY and CDR2 is SYGVKD. The CDR3 region is CAHRSGAGPTDTQYF. The CDR3 DNA sequence: TGTGCCCACCGAAGTGGGGCGGGCCCCACAGATACGCAGTATTTT.

This clonotype was counted ten times or more. The rearrangement joins TRBV7-2 to TRBJ2-7, with D possibly called TRBD1 or TRBD2 (5 bases each). CDR1 and CDR2 from the germline V gene are SGHTA and FQGNSA. V shed 2 bases and J shed 5 bases, with 16 bases lying between them. The CDR3 loop spans 15 amino acids. The CDR3 sequence is CASSLTSGTLDEQYF. CDR3 sequence (DNA): TGTGCCAGCAGCTTAACTTCAGGGACCTTGGACGAGCAGTACTTC.

This clonotype was observed at least ten times. This chain links TRBV20-1 with TRBJ1-1; D is perhaps TRBD1 (5 bases). This CDR3 has 13 amino acids. Trimming left V 5 bases short and J 3 bases short, with 13 bases between. The germline V gene encodes CDR1 DFQATT and CDR2 SNEGSKA (reference sequence). The CDR3 DNA reads as TGCAGTGCTCCGAGGCAGGGCGACACTGAAGCTTTCTTT. Translated, it gives CSAPRQGDTEAFF.

In its sample, this clonotype was seen many times. The chain combines TRBV28 with TRBJ2-7, with D perhaps matching TRBD2 (6 bases). This CDR3 has 15 amino acids. The germline V gene has CDR1 MDHEN and CDR2 SYDVKM. Trimming took 7 bases from V and 2 from J, leaving 18 bases between them. The CDR3 DNA is TGTGCCAGCACCTTCGGAGGGAGAGGGCCCTACGAGCAGTACTTC. Protein product: CASTFGGRGPYEQYF.

This clonotype has only a few counts. This chain links TRBV7-8 with TRBJ1-3, with TRBD1 matching over 7 bases. The germline gives CDR1 SGHVS, CDR2 FQNEAQ. V was pared by 11 bases and J by 3 bases, with 10 bases of the junction left unmatched. CDR3 length: 14 residues. Written as DNA, the CDR3 is TGTGCCTCTAATCCGGGGACAGTTGGAAACACCATATATTTT. Translating it yields CASNPGTVGNTIYF. The whole variable domain, filled in from reference TRBV7-8 and TRBJ1-3, reads GAGVSQSPRYKVAKRGQDVALRCDPISGHVSLFWYQQALGQGPEFLTYFQNEAQLDKSGLPSDRFFAERPEGSVSTLKIQRTQQEDSAVYLCASNPGTVGNTIYFGEGSWLTVV.

This clonotype was recorded at least ten times. The chain is built from TRBV7-2 and TRBJ2-3; D unclear. V dropped 0 bases and J dropped 2 bases, with 18 bases sitting between them. CDR3 length: 18 amino acids. The germline CDR1 and CDR2 sequences are SGHTA and FQGNSA. CDR3 sequence (DNA): TGTGCCAGCAGCTTAGCGCTAATTGGGAAGGGAACCACAGATACGCAGTATTTT. This sequence encodes CASSLALIGKGTTDTQYF.

This clonotype was observed at least ten times. The chain couples TRBV10-3 to TRBJ2-3; the match to TRBD2 covers 8 bases. The length of the CDR3 is 16 residues. V dropped 2 bases and J dropped 0; count of bases not matched to a gene: 4. The germline CDR1 and CDR2 sequences are ENHRY and SYGVKD. The CDR3 coding sequence is TGTGCCATCAGTGAGGGGACTAGGCTCAGCACAGATACGCAGTATTTT. This encodes CAISEGTRLSTDTQYF.

CDR3 coding DNA: TGTGCCACCACTTTGGGGGACTCCTACGAGCAGTACTTC. Its translation is CATTLGDSYEQYF. This chain uses TRBV10-3 with TRBJ2-7, with D perhaps given as TRBD1 or TRBD2 (5 bases each). The CDR3 has 13 amino acids. V lost 10 bases and J lost 0, with 13 bases in between. The V gene's germline CDR1 is ENHRY and CDR2 SYGVKD.

In this sample, this clonotype turned up many times. The J gene is TRBJ2-5, the V gene TRBV20-1, with D perhaps assigned TRBD1 or TRBD2 (5 bases each). The V end was cut by 1 base, the J end by 0 bases, with 18 bases between. The CDR3 has 17 amino acids. Germline V gives CDR1 DFQATT, CDR2 SNEGSKA (reference sequence). CDR3 nucleotides: TGCAGTGCTAGAGGCCCTGACCGGGGCGGTTACCAAGAGACCCAGTACTTC. Its translation is CSARGPDRGGYQETQYF.

For this clonotype: This may stem from a read error, because a much larger clone lies one nucleotide away. This chain joins TRBV9 and TRBJ2-1; 9 bases align to TRBD1. Trimming took 3 bases from V and 13 from J; bases not matched to a gene: 11. The CDR3 length is 14 residues. Germline V CDR1 and CDR2: SGDLS, YYNGEE. In DNA, the CDR3 is TGTGCCAGCAGCGATGGACAGGGGCAGTCGGCCCAGTTCTTC. It encodes CASSDGQGQSAQFF.

This clonotype showed up just a few times. The genes are TRBV24-1 and TRBJ1-5, with D possibly being TRBD1 (5 bases). The CDR3 contains 15 residues. The V gene's germline CDR1 is KGHDR and CDR2 SFDVKD. Trimming removed 0 bases from V and 6 bases from J, with 11 bases in between. CDR3 residues: CATSDLGARGQPQHF. Written as DNA, the CDR3 is TGTGCCACCAGTGATTTGGGGGCAAGGGGTCAGCCCCAGCATTTT.

This clonotype was recorded at least ten times. The chain has TRBV12-3 or TRBV12-4 and TRBJ1-5; a weak D match, TRBD1 (5 bases). The CDR3 sequence is 14 residues long. V lost 7 bases, J lost 6 bases, and 16 bases lay in between. CDR3 nucleotides: TGTGCCAGCATCCGGGGGGGGAGGGGTCAGCCCCAGCATTTT. This gives the protein CASIRGGRGQPQHF.

The table lists this clonotype with many counts. The gene calls are TRBV7-2 and TRBJ2-5, with 8 bases lining up with TRBD1. This CDR3 has 14 residues. Trimming at V came to 5 bases and at J to 4 bases, leaving 6 bases not matched to a gene. Germline V lookup: CDR1 SGHTA, CDR2 FQGNSA. The CDR3 sequence is CASSPDRGGETQYF. In DNA form, the CDR3 reads TGTGCCAGCAGCCCCGACAGGGGAGGAGAGACCCAGTACTTC.

This clonotype occurred a few times. The J gene is TRBJ2-3, the V gene TRBV5-6, with TRBD1 matching 8 bases. The germline V gene encodes CDR1 SGHDT and CDR2 YYEEEE. J was trimmed by 9 bases and V by 5 bases; bases with no gene match: 11. The CDR3 loop spans 14 amino acids. CDR3 coding DNA: TGTGCCAGCAGGCTTGAGGACAGGGCTGAAACGCAGTATTTT. It specifies CASRLEDRAETQYF.

Points on this clonotype: The junction departs from the called germline gene at one end, perhaps through a read error. This chain uses TRBV7-9 with TRBJ2-2, with D tentatively TRBD2 (6 bases). The CDR3 is 14 residues long. Germline V lookup: CDR1 SEHNR, CDR2 FQNEAQ (reference sequence). CDR3 sequence reads: CASSTSRRPGGLFF. The CDR3 DNA reads TGTGCCAGCAGCACTAGTCGGCGCCCCGGGGGGCTGTTTTTT. Combining the CDR3 with reference TRBV7-9 and TRBJ2-2 gives the whole variable domain DTGVSQNPRHKITKRGQNVTFRCDPISEHNRLYWYRQTLGQGPEFLTYFQNEAQLEKSRLLSDRFSAERPKGSFSTLEIQRTEQGDSAMYLCASSTSRRPGGLFFGEGSRLTVL.

V gene TRBV19 combines with J gene TRBJ1-1; no clear D gene. V lost 5 bases to trimming and J lost 1 base, with 20 bases between them. CDR1 and CDR2 from the germline V gene are LNHDA and SQIVND (reference sequence). The CDR3 consists of 17 residues. CDR3 DNA: TGTGCCAGTAGTCCCCGCCTCTCTGGATTGGAGAACACTGAAGCTTTCTTT. The encoded protein is CASSPRLSGLENTEAFF.

This clonotype was recorded at least ten times. This chain uses TRBV11-3 with TRBJ1-5; D uncertain. CDR3 length equals 13 residues. From germline, CDR1 is SGHNT and CDR2 YENEEA. V was clipped by 5 bases and J by 7 bases, with 12 bases between them. The CDR3 sequence: CASSPGSWQPQHF. CDR3 bases: TGTGCCAGCAGCCCAGGTTCTTGGCAGCCCCAGCATTTT.

This clonotype was counted at least ten times. The chain combines TRBV3-1 with TRBJ1-1, with a possible D match to TRBD1 (5 bases). The CDR3 extends over 14 amino acids. Germline CDR1 is LGHDT and CDR2 is YNNKEL (reference sequence). V gave up 0 bases and J gave up 7 bases, with 12 bases separating them. The DNA for the CDR3 is TGTGCCAGCAGCCAAGACTCGGGGCAAAGTGAAGCTTTCTTT. This sequence encodes CASSQDSGQSEAFF.

In this sample, this clonotype turned up many times. The rearrangement joins TRBV7-2 to TRBJ1-2, with 7 bases lining up with TRBD1. The CDR3 spans 16 residues. Germline loops: CDR1 SGHTA, CDR2 FQGNSA. V lost 0 bases to trimming and J lost 4 bases; unmatched junction nucleotides: 8. The CDR3 bases are TGTGCCAGCAGCTTAGCTGACAGGGTAGGGCCCTATGGCTACACCTTC. Protein product: CASSLADRVGPYGYTF.

This clonotype showed up many times. This rearrangement joins TRBV7-8 to TRBJ2-1, with D possibly TRBD2 on 5 matching bases. Germline values: CDR1 SGHVS, CDR2 FQNEAQ. The length of the CDR3 is 16 residues. V lost 1 base to trimming and J lost 5 bases, with 15 bases between them. As DNA, the CDR3 is TGTGCCAGCAGCTTAGAGCCCCTAGCTGCCCACAATGAGCAGTTCTTC. Encoded protein: CASSLEPLAAHNEQFF.

The rearrangement joins TRBV7-9 to TRBJ1-1, with 9 bases identical to TRBD1. The CDR3 runs 15 residues. The germline CDR1 and CDR2 sequences are SEHNR and FQNEAQ (reference sequence). The V segment lost 5 bases and the J segment 7 bases; nucleotides outside the gene matches: 11. The CDR3, as DNA: TGTGCCAGCAGCGCGGACAGGGGTGCGGGCAATGAAGCTTTCTTT. Amino acid sequence: CASSADRGAGNEAFF.

The rearrangement uses TRBV7-9 and TRBJ1-2; TRBD1 agrees at 9 bases. CDR3 size: 14 residues. V lost 5 bases and J lost 6; bases outside the gene matches: 7. The germline V gene encodes CDR1 SEHNR and CDR2 FQNEAQ (reference sequence). The CDR3: CASSTPTGGHGYTF. The CDR3 DNA reads as TGTGCCAGCAGCACCCCCACAGGGGGCCATGGCTACACCTTC.

This clonotype was seen a few times. This sequence joins TRBV20-1 and TRBJ2-2; a possible D gene is TRBD2 (5 bases). Trimming took off 0 bases at V and 2 bases at J, with 13 bases between the two ends. Germline lookup yields CDR1 DFQATT and CDR2 SNEGSKA (reference sequence). The CDR3 is made up of 16 amino acids. CDR3 sequence reads: CSARDFDGINTGELFF. The CDR3 DNA follows: TGCAGTGCTAGAGATTTTGACGGGATAAACACCGGGGAGCTGTTTTTT.